The subject of this entry is one TCR beta chain. The target antigen is unknown. The junction does not match germline at one end; this may be a read error. The source of the sample is a study of shared clonotypes between healthy human individuals. Clones were read by immunoSEQ multiplex PCR, and TCRdb kept only the in-frame ones, dropping some. The data contain millions of clones, just under 95% of them singletons. Study-wide results and caveats: The authors expected sequencing depth to affect clonotype sharing among donors.

Positive CCR7 selection of CD45RO-negative cells yielded the naive CD8 cells, and terminally differentiated effector memory CD45RA+ cells were excluded. The CDR3 length is 13 residues. Germline-derived CDR1 and CDR2 are WNHNN and SYGVQD (reference sequence). Material for sequencing was naive CD8+ T cells sorted from blood. The origin of this receptor is a man between 18 and 29 years old in good health. The V call is TRBV10-1, the J call TRBJ1-2; D is ambiguous. Here the CDR3 reads CASSESLPYGYTF. Here the CDR3 DNA reads TGCGCCAGCAGCGAGTCTCTTCCTTATGGCTACACCTTC.